The next 29 T cell receptor beta chains were all read from a single sample in a study of cytomegalovirus exposure and HLA in healthy donors. The data were produced by immunoSEQ multiplex PCR, yet TCRdb's version contains in-frame clones alone and is incomplete. The table lists roughly 150,000 clones, around 90% of them singletons, with about 3.5% in the top ten. Sequencing input: PBMCs. These TCRs come from a young woman in good health and CMV-seropositive.

This clone showed up just a few times. The chain joins TRBV7-2 to TRBJ2-5; weak D call: TRBD2 (6 bases). This CDR3 spans 15 amino acids. V was pared by 1 base and J by 4 bases, with 13 bases between. CDR1 and CDR2 (germline): SGHTA, FQGNSA. The CDR3 region has the DNA TGTGCCAGCAGCTTAGAGGCGGGATTCCCAGAGACCCAGTACTTC. Its protein is CASSLEAGFPETQYF.

This clone was observed a handful of times. The chain has TRBV6-1 and TRBJ2-1; D unclear. Germline lookup yields CDR1 MNHNS and CDR2 SASEGT. The CDR3 contains 12 residues. Trimming stripped 2 bases from V and 9 bases from J, with 8 bases between. The CDR3 sequence: CASSEQRSEQFF. DNA for the CDR3: TGTGCCAGCAGTGAACAGCGCAGTGAGCAGTTCTTC.

The rearrangement links TRBV7-8 to TRBJ2-4, with 7 bases lining up with TRBD1. Trimming took 0 bases from V and 10 from J; bases not matched to a gene: 3. Per germline, CDR1 SGHVS and CDR2 FQNEAQ. The CDR3 is 13 amino acids. In DNA, the CDR3 is TGTGCCAGCAGCTTAGCGGGACAGCAAATTCAGTACTTC. As protein: CASSLAGQQIQYF. Together with reference TRBV7-8 and TRBJ2-4, the CDR3 gives the full variable domain: GAGVSQSPRYKVAKRGQDVALRCDPISGHVSLFWYQQALGQGPEFLTYFQNEAQLDKSGLPSDRFFAERPEGSVSTLKIQRTQQEDSAVYLCASSLAGQQIQYFGAGTRLSVL.

This sequence joins TRBV4-1 and TRBJ1-2; D might be TRBD1 (6 bases). Germline values: CDR1 MGHRA, CDR2 YSYEKL. Trimming took 5 bases from V and 4 from J, leaving 17 bases between them. The CDR3 runs to 15 residues. CDR3 amino acids: CASSGSTGRVYGYTF. DNA for the CDR3: TGCGCCAGCAGCGGAAGTACAGGGAGGGTCTATGGCTACACCTTC.

On this clone: Other nucleotide sequences in the sample specify the same CDR3. The chain uses TRBV5-5 and TRBJ1-1; D call uncertain. CDR3 length equals 13 residues. Trimming shortened V by 0 bases and J by 5 bases, and 8 bases separated the two germline ends. Looked up from germline, CDR1 is SGHKS and CDR2 is YYEKEE (reference sequence). In DNA, the CDR3 is TGTGCCAGCAGCTTGGGGGGAGGAACTGAAGCTTTCTTT. Its translation: CASSLGGGTEAFF. The full variable domain, its missing parts supplied by reference TRBV5-5 and TRBJ1-1, is DAGVTQSPTHLIKTRGQQVTLRCSPISGHKSVSWYQQVLGQGPQFIFQYYEKEERGRGNFPDRFSARQFPNYSSELNVNALLLGDSALYLCASSLGGGTEAFFGQGTRLTVV.

The rearrangement uses TRBV19 and TRBJ2-7; D ambiguous. From germline, CDR1 is LNHDA and CDR2 SQIVND (reference sequence). This CDR3 is 11 amino acids long. V lost 5 bases, J lost 6 bases, and 8 bases lay in between. The CDR3 sequence is CASSPGSEQYF. In DNA, the CDR3 is TGTGCCAGTAGTCCAGGATCCGAGCAGTACTTC. Variable domain in full (rest from reference TRBV19 and TRBJ2-7): DGGITQSPKYLFRKEGQNVTLSCEQNLNHDAMYWYRQDPGQGLRLIYYSQIVNDFQKGDIAEGYSVSREKKESFPLTVTSAQKNPTAFYLCASSPGSEQYFGPGTRLTVT.

The V and J genes are TRBV5-5 and TRBJ1-1; D is ambiguous. Germline loops: CDR1 SGHKS, CDR2 YYEKEE (reference sequence). Between the trimmed V and J ends, which lost 4 bases and 6 bases, there was a span of 13 bases. This CDR3 spans 13 amino acids. CDR3 amino acids: CASSRIRESEAFF. The CDR3 DNA reads TGTGCCAGCAGCCGCATTCGGGAGTCTGAAGCTTTCTTT.

The chain employs TRBV5-1 and TRBJ2-3, with 8 bases lining up with TRBD2. V lost 3 bases, J lost 1 base, and 13 bases stayed unmatched. Germline CDR1 and CDR2: SGHRS and YFSETQ. The CDR3 consists of 18 residues. CDR3 amino acids: CASSSPSGSTLGTDTQYF. CDR3 sequence (DNA): TGCGCCAGCAGCTCCCCCAGCGGGAGTACGTTGGGCACAGATACGCAGTATTTT.

The V and J genes are TRBV28 and TRBJ2-2; TRBD2 aligns across 8 bases. Losses at the gene ends were 10 bases for V and 3 bases for J; bases not matched to a gene: 13. Germline CDR1 reads MDHEN; CDR2 reads SYDVKM. This CDR3 is 16 amino acids long. In nucleotides, the CDR3 is TGTGCCACCAAACGCGGGTCGGGAGGGTACACCGGGGAGCTGTTTTTT. As protein: CATKRGSGGYTGELFF.

The V gene is TRBV9, the J gene TRBJ2-1, with 10 bases that match TRBD2. CDR3 size: 16 residues. The ends lost 2 bases at V and 5 bases at J; junction bases unmatched: 7. The germline CDR1 and CDR2 sequences are SGDLS and YYNGEE. CDR3 in amino acids: CASSVFSGRADNEQFF. In DNA, the CDR3 is TGTGCCAGCAGCGTCTTCAGCGGGAGGGCCGACAATGAGCAGTTCTTC.

The gene calls are TRBV7-8 and TRBJ2-7; tentative D call: TRBD1 (6 bases). V lost 5 bases, J lost 0 bases, and 11 bases lay in between. The length of the CDR3 is 14 residues. The germline CDR1 and CDR2 sequences are SGHVS and FQNEAQ. The chain's CDR3 is CASSITGNSYEQYF. In DNA, the CDR3 is TGTGCCAGCAGCATCACAGGGAACTCCTACGAGCAGTACTTC. Using reference TRBV7-8 and TRBJ2-7 for the parts outside the CDR3, the full variable domain is GAGVSQSPRYKVAKRGQDVALRCDPISGHVSLFWYQQALGQGPEFLTYFQNEAQLDKSGLPSDRFFAERPEGSVSTLKIQRTQQEDSAVYLCASSITGNSYEQYFGPGTRLTVT.

V gene TRBV6-6 combines with J gene TRBJ1-5; TRBD1 aligns across 10 bases. The CDR3 consists of 16 residues. Trimming at V came to 6 bases and at J to 4 bases, leaving 9 bases not matched to a gene. Germline CDR1 MNHNY, CDR2 SVGAGI (reference sequence). This CDR3 is CASRSGTGAQNQPQHF. In DNA, the CDR3 is TGTGCCAGCAGGAGCGGGACAGGGGCCCAAAATCAGCCCCAGCATTTT.

The V call is TRBV13, the J call TRBJ1-2, with 7 bases that match TRBD1. This CDR3 spans 13 amino acids. V lost 6 bases to trimming and J lost 3 bases; unmatched junction nucleotides: 4. CDR1 and CDR2 from the germline V gene are PRHDT and FYEKMQ (reference sequence). Here the CDR3 DNA reads TGTGCCAGCAGGGCCGGGACAGACTATGGCTACACCTTC. Protein sequence: CASRAGTDYGYTF.

This sequence joins TRBV28 and TRBJ2-2; no clear D gene. V was cut by 1 base and J by 5 bases, with 8 bases left in between. Germline loops: CDR1 MDHEN, CDR2 SYDVKM. The CDR3 spans 14 residues. CDR3 DNA sequence: TGTGCCAGCAGTTTATCGGAGTGGACCGGGGAGCTGTTTTTT. This gives the protein CASSLSEWTGELFF.

The chain carries TRBV6-5 and TRBJ2-2, with D possibly matching TRBD2 (5 bases). Deletions cut 5 bases from V and 6 bases from J, with 10 bases between. This CDR3 region has 13 residues. Germline CDR1 and CDR2: MNHEY and SVGAGI. The CDR3 spells CASSEQRAGELFF. CDR3 coding DNA: TGTGCCAGCAGTGAACAGAGGGCCGGGGAGCTGTTTTTT.

The V gene is TRBV5-1, the J gene TRBJ2-7, with TRBD2 identical over 11 bases. The germline V gene has CDR1 SGHRS and CDR2 YFSETQ. The CDR3 sequence is 16 residues long. After removal of 5 bases from V and 3 bases from J, the junction contained 10 bases not matched to a gene. CDR3 sequence: CASRQSLAGGNYEQYF. CDR3 in DNA: TGCGCCAGCAGACAATCCCTAGCGGGAGGAAACTACGAGCAGTACTTC.

This sequence joins TRBV2 and TRBJ1-1; 7 nucleotides match TRBD1. Germline V gene lookup returns CDR1 SNHLY and CDR2 FYNNEI. This CDR3 comprises 14 residues. Losses at the gene ends were 8 bases for V and 1 base for J; bases not matched to a gene: 7. The CDR3 coding sequence is TGTGCCAGCCTCAGGGGGTTGGGGAACACTGAAGCTTTCTTT. Amino acid sequence: CASLRGLGNTEAFF.

The chain uses TRBV18 and TRBJ2-2; 11 bases line up with TRBD2. Germline V CDR1 and CDR2: KGHSH, LQKENI. J lost 2 bases, V lost 1 base, and 6 bases had no gene match. The length of the CDR3 is 18 residues. CDR3 coding DNA: TGTGCCAGCTCACCACGAACTAGCGGGAGTTCAAACACCGGGGAGCTGTTTTTT. Its protein product is CASSPRTSGSSNTGELFF.

The chain is built from TRBV5-1 and TRBJ2-7; TRBD1 matches 8 bases. The V gene's germline CDR1 is SGHRS and CDR2 YFSETQ. The CDR3 has 14 amino acids. V lost 7 bases, J lost 3 bases, and 9 bases stayed unmatched. The CDR3 loop reads CASSNPGQVYEQYF. Here the CDR3 DNA reads TGCGCCAGCTCTAATCCGGGACAGGTCTACGAGCAGTACTTC.

The CDR3 sequence is CASSVEWRDSDEQFF. The CDR3 nucleotides are TGTGCCAGCAGCGTAGAATGGAGGGATTCTGATGAGCAGTTCTTC. The rearrangement uses TRBV9 and TRBJ2-1; D might be TRBD2 (6 bases). The ends were cut back, 0 bases at V and 8 bases at J, with 15 bases in the middle. Germline V gene lookup returns CDR1 SGDLS and CDR2 YYNGEE. The CDR3 contains 15 residues.

The chain is built from TRBV19 and TRBJ1-1, with 7 nucleotides matching TRBD1. Germline V gives CDR1 LNHDA, CDR2 SQIVND (reference sequence). V shed 11 bases, J shed 0 bases, and the junction held 9 bases outside the gene matches. The length of the CDR3 is 14 residues. The DNA for the CDR3 is TGTGCCTGCGGACAGGAGTTCATGAACACTGAAGCTTTCTTT. As protein: CACGQEFMNTEAFF. Full variable domain (remainder filled in from reference TRBV19 and TRBJ1-1): DGGITQSPKYLFRKEGQNVTLSCEQNLNHDAMYWYRQDPGQGLRLIYYSQIVNDFQKGDIAEGYSVSREKKESFPLTVTSAQKNPTAFYLCACGQEFMNTEAFFGQGTRLTVV.

This sequence joins TRBV11-3 and TRBJ2-7, with 10 bases that match TRBD1. J gave up 5 bases and V 4 bases, and 11 bases lay outside the gene matches. The germline CDR1 and CDR2 sequences are SGHNT and YENEEA. CDR3 size: 16 residues. CDR3 sequence (DNA): TGTGCCAGCAGCTCGACGACAGGGGGCGGGAGGAACGAGCAGTACTTC. Encoded protein: CASSSTTGGGRNEQYF.

The rearrangement uses TRBV27 and TRBJ2-5; D call uncertain. V dropped 4 bases and J dropped 2 bases, with 11 bases sitting between them. The CDR3 contains 14 residues. Germline-derived CDR1 and CDR2 are MNHEY and SMNVEV (reference sequence). CDR3 nucleotides: TGTGCCAGCAGTTCCCTGACGCGGCAAGAGACCCAGTACTTC. Amino acid sequence: CASSSLTRQETQYF.

DNA of the CDR3: TGCAGCGTTGAAGGACAGGGGTATCTCGCGTACAATGAGCAGTTCTTC. Translation gives CSVEGQGYLAYNEQFF. The chain carries TRBV29-1 and TRBJ2-1; 8 positions match TRBD1. The CDR3 contains 16 residues. Germline assignment: CDR1 SQVTM and CDR2 ANQGSEA. Trimming took 1 base from V and 4 from J; bases not matched to a gene: 9.

The genes are TRBV28 and TRBJ1-2; 7 nucleotides align to TRBD1. The CDR3 runs 15 residues. V dropped 4 bases and J dropped 7; count of bases not matched to a gene: 12. Germline V gene data show CDR1 as MDHEN and CDR2 as SYDVKM. CDR3 loop: CASSSLRGGLTGYTF. CDR3 sequence (DNA): TGTGCCAGCAGTTCGTTAAGAGGGGGCCTCACTGGCTACACCTTC.

V is TRBV5-4 and J is TRBJ2-2, with 9 nucleotides matching TRBD2. Trimming removed 9 bases from V and 8 bases from J; junction bases left unmatched: 14. Germline V gives CDR1 SGHNT, CDR2 YYREEE (reference sequence). This CDR3 comprises 15 residues. CDR3 in DNA: TGTGCCACCCGGCGGCGGGAGGGCCTTGGGGGGGAGCTGTTTTTT. This gives the protein CATRRREGLGGELFF.

The chain links TRBV28 to TRBJ1-1, with D tentatively TRBD1 (6 bases). Between the trimmed V and J ends, which lost 6 bases and 6 bases, there was a span of 14 bases. The CDR3 extends over 13 amino acids. The germline V gene has CDR1 MDHEN and CDR2 SYDVKM. The CDR3 region is CASSRGGAAEAFF. For the CDR3, the DNA is TGTGCCAGCAGCCGAGGGGGGGCGGCTGAAGCTTTCTTT.

The J gene is TRBJ2-5, the V gene TRBV4-1, with 11 bases identical to TRBD2. This CDR3 has 18 residues. With 2 bases clipped from V and 0 bases from J, the junction kept 8 bases outside the gene matches. Looked up from germline, CDR1 is MGHRA and CDR2 is YSYEKL. DNA of the CDR3: TGCGCCAGCAGCCAAAGCTGGACTAGCGGGCTGTACCAAGAGACCCAGTACTTC. Amino acids: CASSQSWTSGLYQETQYF.

V usage is TRBV27 and J usage is TRBJ1-5; no clear D gene. Trimming removed 3 bases at V and 4 bases at J, with 7 bases between. CDR3 size: 13 residues. Germline CDR1 is MNHEY and CDR2 is SMNVEV (reference sequence). The CDR3 here is CASSFDTNQPQHF. DNA for the CDR3: TGTGCCAGCAGTTTCGACACTAATCAGCCCCAGCATTTT.